These T cell receptor beta chains were read from a single sample in a study of Graves' ophthalmopathy and Graves' hyperthyroidism. One entry per CDR3 protein, called by TCRdb with MiXCR from the multiplex PCR reads. This table has about 1.2 million distinct CDR3 sequences, about 38% appearing once. Sequenced input: peripheral blood or thyroid tissue (not recorded which). The receptors come from an adult man with Graves' hyperthyroidism. CDR3s include the opening cysteine and the closing phenylalanine or tryptophan. The order of the fields is clone size, D gene, J gene, V gene, CDR3 protein, CDR3 DNA. A D gene is named only where the DNA matches it firmly. Only part of the rows carry a size: once, few, many, or a class if the clone is expanded.

abundance: many; d_gene: .; j_gene: TRBJ1-2; v_gene: TRBV12-3/TRBV12-4; CDR3aa: CASSLGQGYTF; CDR3nt: TGTGCCAGCAGTTTAGGGCAGGGATACACCTTC
abundance: .; d_gene: TRBD1; j_gene: TRBJ2-3; v_gene: TRBV9; CDR3aa: CASSTGTGADTQYF; CDR3nt: TGTGCCAGCAGTACCGGGACAGGGGCGGATACGCAGTATTTT
abundance: many; d_gene: .; j_gene: TRBJ1-4; v_gene: TRBV10-3; CDR3aa: CAISESGQELEKLFF; CDR3nt: TGTGCCATCAGTGAGTCCGGGCAGGAGTTAGAAAAACTGTTTTTT
abundance: many; d_gene: TRBD1; j_gene: TRBJ1-1; v_gene: TRBV20-1; CDR3aa: CSARPGQGTTEAFF; CDR3nt: TGCAGTGCTAGGCCGGGACAGGGGACCACTGAAGCTTTCTTT
abundance: .; d_gene: .; j_gene: TRBJ1-2; v_gene: TRBV5-8; CDR3aa: CASSLNFGYTF; CDR3nt: TGTGCCAGCAGCCTTAATTTTGGCTACACCTTC
abundance: many; d_gene: .; j_gene: TRBJ2-7; v_gene: TRBV7-2; CDR3aa: CASTENLPYEQYF; CDR3nt: TGTGCCAGCACCGAGAATCTTCCCTACGAGCAGTACTTC
abundance: .; d_gene: TRBD1; j_gene: TRBJ1-4; v_gene: TRBV6-5; CDR3aa: CASSFSGTGGLSEKLFF; CDR3nt: TGTGCCAGCAGCTTTTCCGGGACAGGGGGCCTGAGTGAAAAACTGTTTTTT
abundance: .; d_gene: .; j_gene: TRBJ1-2; v_gene: TRBV12-1; CDR3aa: CASSFSTPANYGYTF; CDR3nt: TGTGCCAGCAGCTTTTCAACCCCAGCTAACTATGGCTACACCTTC
abundance: many; d_gene: .; j_gene: TRBJ1-3; v_gene: TRBV9; CDR3aa: CASSVGSTGNTIYF; CDR3nt: TGTGCCAGCAGCGTTGGCAGTACTGGAAACACCATATATTTT
abundance: few; d_gene: .; j_gene: TRBJ2-5; v_gene: TRBV7-9; CDR3aa: CASSLRLARLQETQYF; CDR3nt: TGTGCCAGCAGCTTACGGTTGGCCAGACTCCAAGAGACCCAGTACTTC
abundance: many; d_gene: .; j_gene: TRBJ2-5; v_gene: TRBV4-3; CDR3aa: CASSQDAGEYETQYF; CDR3nt: TGCGCCAGCAGCCAAGACGCAGGGGAGTACGAGACCCAGTACTTC
abundance: many; d_gene: .; j_gene: TRBJ1-6; v_gene: TRBV10-3; CDR3aa: CAISGAAGTYNSPLHF; CDR3nt: TGTGCCATCAGTGGTGCGGCGGGTACCTATAATTCACCCCTCCACTTT
abundance: few; d_gene: .; j_gene: TRBJ1-1; v_gene: TRBV5-8; CDR3aa: CASSQGGRNTEAFF; CDR3nt: TGTGCCAGCAGCCAAGGGGGTAGGAACACTGAAGCTTTCTTT
abundance: .; d_gene: .; j_gene: TRBJ1-3; v_gene: TRBV12-3/TRBV12-4; CDR3aa: CASSLHTGNTIYF; CDR3nt: TGTGCCAGCAGTTTGCATACTGGAAACACCATATATTTT
abundance: .; d_gene: .; j_gene: TRBJ2-5; v_gene: TRBV6-6; CDR3aa: CASTPTVDQPQYF; CDR3nt: TGTGCCAGCACCCCGACAGTCGACCAGCCCCAGTACTTC
abundance: .; d_gene: TRBD2; j_gene: TRBJ2-7; v_gene: TRBV29-1; CDR3aa: CSLSGGRYEQYF; CDR3nt: TGCAGCTTGTCTGGCGGGAGGTATGAGCAGTACTTC
abundance: once; d_gene: .; j_gene: TRBJ1-1; v_gene: TRBV20-1; CDR3aa: CSARDRRRGAFF; CDR3nt: TGCAGTGCTAGAGATCGGCGGAGGGGAGCTTTCTTT
abundance: many; d_gene: .; j_gene: TRBJ2-7; v_gene: TRBV3-1; CDR3aa: CASSKEYEQYF; CDR3nt: TGTGCCAGCAGCAAAGAATACGAGCAGTACTTC
abundance: many; d_gene: .; j_gene: TRBJ1-3; v_gene: TRBV2; CDR3aa: CASSEDSSSGNTIYF; CDR3nt: TGTGCCAGCAGCGAAGACAGCAGCTCTGGAAACACCATATATTTT
abundance: .; d_gene: .; j_gene: TRBJ1-1; v_gene: TRBV5-6; CDR3aa: CASSLIGRDNTEAFF; CDR3nt: TGTGCCAGCAGCTTGATTGGCAGAGATAACACTGAAGCTTTCTTT
abundance: .; d_gene: .; j_gene: TRBJ1-2; v_gene: TRBV24-1; CDR3aa: CATSDFPGGDYGYTF; CDR3nt: TGTGCCACCAGTGATTTTCCGGGGGGGGACTATGGCTACACCTTC
abundance: .; d_gene: .; j_gene: TRBJ2-7; v_gene: TRBV13; CDR3aa: CASSGRLGGEQYF; CDR3nt: TGTGCCAGCAGCGGCCGTTTAGGGGGCGAGCAGTACTTC
abundance: .; d_gene: .; j_gene: TRBJ2-7; v_gene: TRBV20-1; CDR3aa: CSAGHGGSDEQYF; CDR3nt: TGCAGTGCCGGACACGGAGGGTCTGACGAGCAGTACTTC
abundance: many; d_gene: .; j_gene: TRBJ1-4; v_gene: TRBV5-1; CDR3aa: CASSVGQGFEKLFF; CDR3nt: TGCGCCAGCAGCGTTGGGCAGGGCTTTGAAAAACTGTTTTTT
abundance: few; d_gene: TRBD1; j_gene: TRBJ1-5; v_gene: TRBV5-5; CDR3aa: CASSSNTGTGNQPQHF; CDR3nt: TGTGCCAGCAGCTCAAATACCGGGACAGGGAATCAGCCCCAGCATTTT
abundance: .; d_gene: .; j_gene: TRBJ1-1; v_gene: TRBV10-2; CDR3aa: CASSEDGIVSTEAFF; CDR3nt: TGCGCCAGCAGTGAGGACGGCATTGTTAGCACTGAAGCTTTCTTT
abundance: .; d_gene: .; j_gene: TRBJ1-2; v_gene: TRBV29-1; CDR3aa: CSVDPGLAGGYTF; CDR3nt: TGCAGCGTTGACCCGGGACTGGCGGGCGGCTACACCTTC
abundance: .; d_gene: .; j_gene: TRBJ1-1; v_gene: TRBV5-6; CDR3aa: CASSPDSGRNTEAFF; CDR3nt: TGTGCCAGCAGCCCGGACAGTGGCAGGAACACTGAAGCTTTCTTT
abundance: many; d_gene: TRBD1; j_gene: TRBJ2-7; v_gene: TRBV20-1; CDR3aa: CSAPNRDRGSSYEQYF; CDR3nt: TGCAGTGCTCCTAACCGAGACAGGGGAAGCTCCTACGAGCAGTACTTC
abundance: many; d_gene: .; j_gene: TRBJ2-5; v_gene: TRBV20-1; CDR3aa: CSAGSEFEETQYF; CDR3nt: TGCAGTGCGGGTTCCGAGTTCGAAGAGACCCAGTACTTC
abundance: .; d_gene: TRBD1; j_gene: TRBJ2-7; v_gene: TRBV6-5; CDR3aa: CASSYRTDRVGYEQYF; CDR3nt: TGTGCCAGCAGTTACCGAACCGACAGGGTTGGCTACGAGCAGTACTTC
abundance: .; d_gene: .; j_gene: TRBJ2-5; v_gene: TRBV7-8; CDR3aa: CASSFQEEETQYF; CDR3nt: TGTGCCAGCAGCTTCCAAGAGGAAGAGACCCAGTACTTC
abundance: few; d_gene: TRBD1; j_gene: TRBJ2-7; v_gene: TRBV12-3/TRBV12-4; CDR3aa: CASSFPSGTGFDYEQYF; CDR3nt: TGTGCCAGCAGTTTCCCCTCCGGGACAGGGTTTGACTACGAGCAGTACTTC
abundance: many; d_gene: .; j_gene: TRBJ1-5; v_gene: TRBV24-1; CDR3aa: CATSDLAEIQPQHF; CDR3nt: TGTGCCACCAGTGATTTGGCAGAAATTCAGCCCCAGCATTTT
abundance: many; d_gene: .; j_gene: TRBJ1-2; v_gene: TRBV3-1; CDR3aa: CASSQGQGGNYGYTF; CDR3nt: TGTGCCAGCAGCCAAGGGCAGGGCGGTAACTATGGCTACACCTTC
abundance: once; d_gene: TRBD1; j_gene: TRBJ1-2; v_gene: TRBV10-3; CDR3aa: CAIGQGDYGYTF; CDR3nt: TGTGCCATTGGACAGGGGGACTATGGCTACACCTTC
abundance: .; d_gene: .; j_gene: TRBJ2-5; v_gene: TRBV7-3; CDR3aa: CASSVNTGETQYF; CDR3nt: TGTGCCAGCAGCGTGAACACCGGGGAGACCCAGTACTTC
abundance: few; d_gene: .; j_gene: TRBJ2-7; v_gene: TRBV7-3; CDR3aa: CASSLFSGTTYEQYF; CDR3nt: TGTGCCAGCAGCTTGTTTTCCGGGACCACGTACGAGCAGTACTTC
abundance: .; d_gene: .; j_gene: TRBJ2-3; v_gene: TRBV20-1; CDR3aa: CSATSVGGWDTQYF; CDR3nt: TGCAGTGCTACGTCTGTGGGGGGCTGGGATACGCAGTATTTT
abundance: many; d_gene: TRBD2; j_gene: TRBJ2-7; v_gene: TRBV2; CDR3aa: CASSDRTSGSYEQYF; CDR3nt: TGTGCCAGCAGTGATAGAACTAGCGGGAGCTACGAGCAGTACTTC
abundance: many; d_gene: TRBD1; j_gene: TRBJ1-2; v_gene: TRBV20-1; CDR3aa: CSAVETGGYGYTF; CDR3nt: TGCAGTGCGGTTGAGACAGGGGGCTATGGCTACACCTTC
abundance: .; d_gene: TRBD2; j_gene: TRBJ2-5; v_gene: TRBV24-1; CDR3aa: CATSDFSGGMETQYF; CDR3nt: TGTGCCACCAGTGATTTTAGCGGGGGGATGGAGACCCAGTACTTC
abundance: few; d_gene: TRBD1; j_gene: TRBJ2-7; v_gene: TRBV6-5; CDR3aa: CASSYRRTGEETYEQYF; CDR3nt: TGTGCCAGCAGTTATCGGCGGACAGGGGAGGAAACCTACGAGCAGTACTTC
abundance: few; d_gene: .; j_gene: TRBJ1-3; v_gene: TRBV12-3/TRBV12-4; CDR3aa: CASRRTSSGNTIYF; CDR3nt: TGTGCCAGCAGAAGGACCAGCTCTGGAAACACCATATATTTT
abundance: .; d_gene: .; j_gene: TRBJ1-1; v_gene: TRBV27; CDR3aa: CASSFGLATEAFF; CDR3nt: TGTGCCAGCAGTTTTGGACTTGCGACTGAAGCTTTCTTT
abundance: .; d_gene: .; j_gene: TRBJ1-4; v_gene: TRBV10-3; CDR3aa: CAILSGEWEKLFF; CDR3nt: TGTGCCATCCTATCCGGAGAGTGGGAAAAACTGTTTTTT
abundance: few; d_gene: TRBD2; j_gene: TRBJ2-7; v_gene: TRBV20-1; CDR3aa: CSAIPGTSGGTYEQYF; CDR3nt: TGCAGTGCTATACCCGGGACTAGCGGGGGGACCTACGAGCAGTACTTC
abundance: .; d_gene: .; j_gene: TRBJ2-7; v_gene: TRBV5-5; CDR3aa: CASSLSPTGSSYEQYF; CDR3nt: TGTGCCAGCAGCTTGTCACCTACAGGGAGCTCCTACGAGCAGTACTTC
abundance: many; d_gene: .; j_gene: TRBJ1-6; v_gene: TRBV2; CDR3aa: CASSVDLGSSPLHF; CDR3nt: TGTGCCAGCAGTGTGGACTTGGGGTCCTCACCCCTCCACTTT
abundance: .; d_gene: .; j_gene: TRBJ2-6; v_gene: TRBV10-3; CDR3aa: CATTGGANVLTF; CDR3nt: TGTGCCACCACAGGGGGGGCCAACGTCCTGACTTTC
abundance: many; d_gene: .; j_gene: TRBJ1-1; v_gene: TRBV10-3; CDR3aa: CAISGAGDTEAFF; CDR3nt: TGTGCCATCAGTGGGGCGGGGGACACTGAAGCTTTCTTT